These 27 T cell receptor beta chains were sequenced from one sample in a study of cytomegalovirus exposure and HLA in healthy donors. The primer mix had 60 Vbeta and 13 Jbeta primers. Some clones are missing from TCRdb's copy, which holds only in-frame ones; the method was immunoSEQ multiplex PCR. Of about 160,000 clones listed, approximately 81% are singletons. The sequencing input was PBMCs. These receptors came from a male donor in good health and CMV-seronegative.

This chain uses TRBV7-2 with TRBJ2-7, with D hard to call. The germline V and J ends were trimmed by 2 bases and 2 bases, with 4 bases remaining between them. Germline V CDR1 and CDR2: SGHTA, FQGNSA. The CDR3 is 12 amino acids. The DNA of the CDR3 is TGTGCCAGCAGCTTATCCGCCTACGAGCAGTACTTC. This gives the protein CASSLSAYEQYF.

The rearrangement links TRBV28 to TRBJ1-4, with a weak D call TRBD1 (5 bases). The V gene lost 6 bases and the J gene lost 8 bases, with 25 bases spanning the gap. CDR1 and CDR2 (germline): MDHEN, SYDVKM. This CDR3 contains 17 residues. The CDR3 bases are TGTGCCAGCAGCCTGAGGGGCGGGGCGATTGGGGGAGAAAAACTGTTTTTT. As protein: CASSLRGGAIGGEKLFF.

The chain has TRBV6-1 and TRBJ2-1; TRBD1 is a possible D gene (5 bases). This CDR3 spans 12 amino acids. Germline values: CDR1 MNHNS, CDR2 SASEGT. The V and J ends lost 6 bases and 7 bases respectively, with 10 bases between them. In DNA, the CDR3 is TGTGCCAGCAGCTCCCAGGGAAATGAGCAGTTCTTC. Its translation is CASSSQGNEQFF.

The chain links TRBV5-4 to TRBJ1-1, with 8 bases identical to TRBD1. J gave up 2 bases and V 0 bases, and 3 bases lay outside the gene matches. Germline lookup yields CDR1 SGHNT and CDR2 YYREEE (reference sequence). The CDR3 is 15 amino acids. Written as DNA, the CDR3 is TGTGCCAGCAGCTTGGCTGCAGGGGGCAACACTGAAGCTTTCTTT. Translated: CASSLAAGGNTEAFF. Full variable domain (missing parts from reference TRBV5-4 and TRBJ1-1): ETGVTQSPTHLIKTRGQQVTLRCSSQSGHNTVSWYQQALGQGPQFIFQYYREEENGRGNFPPRFSGLQFPNYSSELNVNALELDDSALYLCASSLAAGGNTEAFFGQGTRLTVV.

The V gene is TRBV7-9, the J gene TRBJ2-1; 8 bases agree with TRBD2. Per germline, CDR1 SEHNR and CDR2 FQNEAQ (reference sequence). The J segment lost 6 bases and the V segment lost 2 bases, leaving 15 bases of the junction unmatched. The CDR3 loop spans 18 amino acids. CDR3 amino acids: CASSLSLQREILSNEQFF. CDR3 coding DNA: TGTGCCAGCAGCTTAAGCTTGCAGCGGGAGATATTGAGCAATGAGCAGTTCTTC.

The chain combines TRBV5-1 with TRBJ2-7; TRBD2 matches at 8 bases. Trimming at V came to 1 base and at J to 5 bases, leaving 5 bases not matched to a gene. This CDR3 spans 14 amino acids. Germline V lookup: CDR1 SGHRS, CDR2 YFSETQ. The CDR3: CASSLRRGGHEQYF. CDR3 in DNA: TGCGCCAGCAGCTTGAGACGGGGGGGCCACGAGCAGTACTTC. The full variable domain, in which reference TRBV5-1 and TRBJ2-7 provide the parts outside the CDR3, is KAGVTQTPRYLIKTRGQQVTLSCSPISGHRSVSWYQQTPGQGLQFLFEYFSETQRNKGNFPGRFSGRQFSNSRSEMNVSTLELGDSALYLCASSLRRGGHEQYFGPGTRLTVT.

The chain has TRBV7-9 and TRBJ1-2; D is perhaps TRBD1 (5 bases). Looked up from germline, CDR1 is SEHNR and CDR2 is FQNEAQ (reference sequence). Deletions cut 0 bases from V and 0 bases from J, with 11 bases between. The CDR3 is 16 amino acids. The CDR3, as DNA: TGTGCCAGCAGCTTAGCCGGGGGATTGTCTAACTATGGCTACACCTTC. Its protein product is CASSLAGGLSNYGYTF.

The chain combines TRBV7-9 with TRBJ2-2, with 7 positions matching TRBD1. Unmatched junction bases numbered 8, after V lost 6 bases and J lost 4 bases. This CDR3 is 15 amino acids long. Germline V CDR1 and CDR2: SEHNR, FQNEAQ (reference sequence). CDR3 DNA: TGTGCCAGCAGTATTTATCCAGGGGGCACCGGGGAGCTGTTTTTT. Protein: CASSIYPGGTGELFF.

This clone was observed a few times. The CDR3 sequence is CASSRVGTIIPSLVEQYF. CDR3 nucleotide sequence: TGCGCCAGCAGCCGGGTAGGGACTATCATCCCATCATTGGTCGAGCAGTACTTC. V usage is TRBV4-1 and J usage is TRBJ2-7; TRBD2 matches 7 bases. V lost 4 bases to trimming and J lost 6 bases; unmatched junction nucleotides: 21. This CDR3 region has 18 residues. Germline V gene sequence: CDR1 MGHRA, CDR2 YSYEKL.

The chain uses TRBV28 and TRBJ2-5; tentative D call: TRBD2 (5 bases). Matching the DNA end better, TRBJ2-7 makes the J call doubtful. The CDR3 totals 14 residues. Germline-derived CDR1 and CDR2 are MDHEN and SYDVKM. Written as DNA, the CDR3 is TGTGCCAGCAGCCCACCTTCACGGGACTACGAGCAGTACTTC. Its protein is CASSPPSRDYEQYF.

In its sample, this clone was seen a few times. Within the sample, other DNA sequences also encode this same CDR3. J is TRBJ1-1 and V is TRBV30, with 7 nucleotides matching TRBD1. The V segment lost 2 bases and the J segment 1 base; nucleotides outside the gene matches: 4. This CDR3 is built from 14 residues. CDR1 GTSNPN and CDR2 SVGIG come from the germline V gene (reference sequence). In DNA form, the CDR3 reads TGTGCCTGGAGTCCCGGGACAGCGAACACTGAAGCTTTCTTT. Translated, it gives CAWSPGTANTEAFF.

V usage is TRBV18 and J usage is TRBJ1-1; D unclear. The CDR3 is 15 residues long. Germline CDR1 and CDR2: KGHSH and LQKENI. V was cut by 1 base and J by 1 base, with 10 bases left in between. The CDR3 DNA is TGTGCCAGCTCACCACGGTCTACCCAGAACACTGAAGCTTTCTTT. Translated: CASSPRSTQNTEAFF.

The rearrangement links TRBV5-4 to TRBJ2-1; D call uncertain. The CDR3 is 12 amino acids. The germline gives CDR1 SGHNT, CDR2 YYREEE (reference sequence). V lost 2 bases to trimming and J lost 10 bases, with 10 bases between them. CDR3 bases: TGTGCCAGCAGCTTCCAGGCTCGCGAGCAGTTCTTC. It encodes CASSFQAREQFF.

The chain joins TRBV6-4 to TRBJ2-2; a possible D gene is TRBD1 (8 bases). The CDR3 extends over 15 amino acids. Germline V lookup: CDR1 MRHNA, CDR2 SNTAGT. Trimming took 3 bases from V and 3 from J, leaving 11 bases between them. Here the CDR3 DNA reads TGTGCCAGCAGTGAACAGGGGGGGCACACCGGGGAGCTGTTTTTT. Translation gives CASSEQGGHTGELFF.

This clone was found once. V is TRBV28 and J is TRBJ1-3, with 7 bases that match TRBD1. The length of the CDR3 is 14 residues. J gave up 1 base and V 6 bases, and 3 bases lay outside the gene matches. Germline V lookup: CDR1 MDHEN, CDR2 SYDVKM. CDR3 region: CASSTGVSGNTIYF. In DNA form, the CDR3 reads TGTGCCAGCAGCACAGGGGTGTCTGGAAACACCATATATTTT.

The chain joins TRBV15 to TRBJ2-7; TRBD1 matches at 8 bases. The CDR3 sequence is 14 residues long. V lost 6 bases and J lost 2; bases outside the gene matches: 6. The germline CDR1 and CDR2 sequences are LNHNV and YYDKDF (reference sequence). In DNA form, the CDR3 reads TGTGCCACCAGAGAGGACAGGGCCACCTACGAGCAGTACTTC. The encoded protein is CATREDRATYEQYF.

CDR3 sequence reads: CASRGTGFGEKLFF. Written as DNA, the CDR3 is TGTGCCAGCAGGGGGACAGGGTTTGGAGAAAAACTGTTTTTT. The chain carries TRBV2 and TRBJ1-4; 9 nucleotides align to TRBD1. V trimming: 6 bases; J trimming: 8 bases; junction bases outside the gene matches: 7. The germline CDR1 and CDR2 sequences are SNHLY and FYNNEI. This CDR3 region has 14 residues.

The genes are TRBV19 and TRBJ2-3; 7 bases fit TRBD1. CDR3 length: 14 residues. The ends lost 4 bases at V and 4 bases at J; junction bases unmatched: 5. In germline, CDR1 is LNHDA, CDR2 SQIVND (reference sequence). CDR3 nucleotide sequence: TGTGCCAGTAGTACAGACAGGGCCGCAGATACGCAGTATTTT. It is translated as CASSTDRAADTQYF. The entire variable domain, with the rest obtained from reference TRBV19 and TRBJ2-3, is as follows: DGGITQSPKYLFRKEGQNVTLSCEQNLNHDAMYWYRQDPGQGLRLIYYSQIVNDFQKGDIAEGYSVSREKKESFPLTVTSAQKNPTAFYLCASSTDRAADTQYFGPGTRLTVL.

The CDR3 sequence is CASSRGQGATDTQYF. CDR3 in DNA: TGTGCCAGCAGCCGAGGACAGGGGGCAACAGATACGCAGTATTTT. The V gene is TRBV7-8, the J gene TRBJ2-3; 11 positions agree with TRBD1. CDR3 length: 15 amino acids. Losses at the gene ends were 5 bases for V and 3 bases for J; bases not matched to a gene: 4. The germline V gene has CDR1 SGHVS and CDR2 FQNEAQ. The full variable domain, its missing parts supplied by reference TRBV7-8 and TRBJ2-3, is GAGVSQSPRYKVAKRGQDVALRCDPISGHVSLFWYQQALGQGPEFLTYFQNEAQLDKSGLPSDRFFAERPEGSVSTLKIQRTQQEDSAVYLCASSRGQGATDTQYFGPGTRLTVL.

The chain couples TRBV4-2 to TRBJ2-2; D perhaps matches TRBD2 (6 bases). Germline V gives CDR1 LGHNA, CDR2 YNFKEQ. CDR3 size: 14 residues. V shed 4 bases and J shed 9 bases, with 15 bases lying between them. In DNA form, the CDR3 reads TGTGCCAGCAGCCCCCCGCGGGGTACGCGGGAGCTGTTTTTT. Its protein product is CASSPPRGTRELFF.

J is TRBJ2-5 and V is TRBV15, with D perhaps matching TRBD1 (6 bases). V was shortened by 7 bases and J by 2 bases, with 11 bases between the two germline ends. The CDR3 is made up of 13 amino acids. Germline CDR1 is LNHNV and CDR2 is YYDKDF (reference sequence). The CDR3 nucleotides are TGTGCCACCAACCCGACAGGACAAGAGACCCAGTACTTC. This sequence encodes CATNPTGQETQYF.

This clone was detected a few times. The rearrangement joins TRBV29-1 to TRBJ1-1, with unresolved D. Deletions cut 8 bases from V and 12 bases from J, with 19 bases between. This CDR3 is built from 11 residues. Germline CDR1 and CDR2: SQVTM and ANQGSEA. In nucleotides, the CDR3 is TGCAGCCCACGGGATGGAAAGCAGACTTTCTTT. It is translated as CSPRDGKQTFF.

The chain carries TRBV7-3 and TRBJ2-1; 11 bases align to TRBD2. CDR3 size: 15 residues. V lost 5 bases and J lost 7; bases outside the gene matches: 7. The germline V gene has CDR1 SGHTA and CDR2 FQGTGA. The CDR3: CASSLGTSGRNEQFF. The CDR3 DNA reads TGTGCCAGCAGCCTCGGGACTAGCGGTCGTAATGAGCAGTTCTTC. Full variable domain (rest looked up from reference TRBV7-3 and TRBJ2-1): GAGVSQTPSNKVTEKGKYVELRCDPISGHTALYWYRQSLGQGPEFLIYFQGTGAADDSGLPNDRFFAVRPEGSVSTLKIQRTERGDSAVYLCASSLGTSGRNEQFFGPGTRLTVL.

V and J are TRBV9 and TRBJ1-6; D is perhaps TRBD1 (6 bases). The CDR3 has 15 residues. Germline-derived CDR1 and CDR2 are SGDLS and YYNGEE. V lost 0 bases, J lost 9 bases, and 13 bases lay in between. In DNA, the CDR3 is TGTGCCAGCAGCGTAGACGGGGGGCCGCGTTCACCCCTCCACTTT. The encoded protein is CASSVDGGPRSPLHF.

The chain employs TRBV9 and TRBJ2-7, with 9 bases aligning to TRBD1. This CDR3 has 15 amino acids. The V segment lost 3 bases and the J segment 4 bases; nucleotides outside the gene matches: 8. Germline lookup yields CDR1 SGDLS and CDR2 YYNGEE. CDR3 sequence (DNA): TGTGCCAGCAGCGCTGGGACAGGGTATTCTTACGAGCAGTACTTC. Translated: CASSAGTGYSYEQYF. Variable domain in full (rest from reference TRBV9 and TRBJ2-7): DSGVTQTPKHLITATGQRVTLRCSPRSGDLSVYWYQQSLDQGLQFLIQYYNGEERAKGNILERFSAQQFPDLHSELNLSSLELGDSALYFCASSAGTGYSYEQYFGPGTRLTVT.

The CDR3, as DNA: TGTGCCAGCAGCTTATCATCACGAACGGGGGGGACCCAGTACTTC. It is translated as CASSLSSRTGGTQYF. J is TRBJ2-5 and V is TRBV11-2; the match to TRBD2 covers 7 bases. Germline V CDR1 and CDR2: SGHAT, FQNNGV. This CDR3 comprises 15 residues. The V segment lost 2 bases and the J segment 7 bases; nucleotides outside the gene matches: 10.

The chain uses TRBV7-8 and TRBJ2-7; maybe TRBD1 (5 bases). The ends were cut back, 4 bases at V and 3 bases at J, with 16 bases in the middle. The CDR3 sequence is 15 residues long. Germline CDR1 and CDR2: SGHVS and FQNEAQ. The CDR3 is CASSSTQGTFYEQYF. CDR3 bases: TGTGCCAGCAGCTCCACTCAGGGAACCTTCTACGAGCAGTACTTC.